This T cell receptor (beta chain) was identified during a study of blood T cells in healthy people across ages. Whole-study findings and limits: Roughly linear declines in TCR beta diversity per million T cells occurred with age. A greater number of naive CD4+ cells and higher diversity distinguished long-lived donors from aged donors.

Germline lookup yields CDR1 MNHNY and CDR2 SVGAGI (reference sequence). The CDR3 runs 15 residues. Primers used in a second PCR of roughly 7 to 12 cycles were a sample-barcoded 5' primer and a J-beta primer mix. TCRdb analysed the 5' RACE reads with MiXCR anew, one entry per CDR3 protein. The repertoire holds approximately 1.5 million distinct CDR3 sequences, almost 35% seen once, with 11% in the top ten. As regards this clonotype: The antigen remains unidentified. Germline and junction disagree at one end, which may indicate a read error.

Source material: blood. This rearrangement joins TRBV6-6 to TRBJ2-3; D uncertain. The sequence came from a woman in her thirties in good health. The CDR3 region has the DNA TGTGCCGGCAGTTCCCCGGAGTCTGGCACAGATACGCAGTATTTT. Translated: CAGSSPESGTDTQYF.